This TCR beta chain was retrieved from a study of cytomegalovirus exposure and HLA in healthy donors. Overall study results and limits: Listed as cytomegalovirus-associated were 164 TCR beta chains. Across donors, most TCRs were seen rarely, yet some public ones were widespread. The tendency of first-cohort TCR clusters to co-occur in the roughly 130 validation repertoires was the finding of a later analysis.

Here immunoSEQ multiplex PCR was the method, and the copy in TCRdb shows in-frame clones only, minus some. The sample records 200,000 or so clones, 90% to 95% being singletons. Worth noting for this clone: Its antigen is as yet unknown.

The sample taken for sequencing was PBMCs. This receptor was taken from a woman younger than 30 in good health and CMV-seronegative.

DNA for the CDR3: TGTGCCAGCACCGTCCTCGGGAGGGTGGCCTACGAGCAGTACTTC. The encoded protein is CASTVLGRVAYEQYF. This sequence joins TRBV9 and TRBJ2-7; 8 bases map to TRBD2. This CDR3 comprises 15 residues. In germline, CDR1 is SGDLS, CDR2 YYNGEE. V dropped 6 bases and J dropped 2; count of bases not matched to a gene: 10.